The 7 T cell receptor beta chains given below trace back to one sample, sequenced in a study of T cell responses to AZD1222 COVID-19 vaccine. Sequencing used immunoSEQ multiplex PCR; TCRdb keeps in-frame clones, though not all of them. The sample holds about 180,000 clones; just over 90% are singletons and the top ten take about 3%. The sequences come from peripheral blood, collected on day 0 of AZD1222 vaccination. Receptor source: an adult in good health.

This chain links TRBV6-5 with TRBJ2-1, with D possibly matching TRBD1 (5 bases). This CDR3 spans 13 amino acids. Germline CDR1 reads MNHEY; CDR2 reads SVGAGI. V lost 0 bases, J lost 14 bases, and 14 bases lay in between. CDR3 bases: TGTGCCAGCAGTTACTCGGCAGGGCTCCTCAAGTTCTTC. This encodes CASSYSAGLLKFF.

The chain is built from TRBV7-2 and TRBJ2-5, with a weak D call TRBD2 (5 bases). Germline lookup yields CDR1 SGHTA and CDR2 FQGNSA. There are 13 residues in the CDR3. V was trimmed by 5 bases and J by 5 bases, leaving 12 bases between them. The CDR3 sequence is CASSTIRGETQYF. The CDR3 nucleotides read TGTGCCAGCAGCACGATAAGAGGGGAGACCCAGTACTTC.

CDR3 in amino acids: CASSLPGLHSTDTQYF. DNA of the CDR3: TGTGCCAGCAGCCTGCCGGGACTTCATAGCACAGATACGCAGTATTTT. V usage is TRBV5-4 and J usage is TRBJ2-3; a weak D match, TRBD2 (6 bases). Germline-derived CDR1 and CDR2 are SGHNT and YYREEE (reference sequence). CDR3 length: 16 amino acids. V shed 4 bases and J shed 0 bases, with 15 bases lying between them.

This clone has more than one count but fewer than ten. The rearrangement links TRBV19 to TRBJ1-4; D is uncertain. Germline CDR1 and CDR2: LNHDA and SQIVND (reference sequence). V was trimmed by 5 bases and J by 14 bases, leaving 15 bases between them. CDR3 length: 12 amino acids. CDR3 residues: CASSPADSLLFF. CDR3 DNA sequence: TGTGCCAGTAGTCCCGCAGACTCCCTGCTGTTTTTT.

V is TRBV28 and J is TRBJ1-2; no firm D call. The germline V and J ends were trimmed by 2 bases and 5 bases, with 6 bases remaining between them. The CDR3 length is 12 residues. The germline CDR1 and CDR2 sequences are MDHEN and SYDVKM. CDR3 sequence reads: CASSLKGYGYTF. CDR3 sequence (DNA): TGTGCCAGCAGTTTAAAGGGATATGGCTACACCTTC.

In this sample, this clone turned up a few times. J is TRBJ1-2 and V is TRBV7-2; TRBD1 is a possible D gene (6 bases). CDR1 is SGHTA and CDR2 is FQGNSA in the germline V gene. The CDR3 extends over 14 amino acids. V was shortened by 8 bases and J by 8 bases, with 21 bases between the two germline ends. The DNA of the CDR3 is TGTGCCAGCTCCTTTGGGGTCGGGGGCGGCGGCTACACCTTC. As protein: CASSFGVGGGGYTF.

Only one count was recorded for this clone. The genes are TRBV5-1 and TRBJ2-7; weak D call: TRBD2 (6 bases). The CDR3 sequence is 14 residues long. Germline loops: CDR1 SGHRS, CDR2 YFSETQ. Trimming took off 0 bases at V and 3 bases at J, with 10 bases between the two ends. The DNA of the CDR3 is TGCGCCAGCAGCTTGGTCGGAGGGGACTACGAGCAGTACTTC. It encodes CASSLVGGDYEQYF.